This record looks at one T cell receptor (beta chain) sequence and its context. It lacks a known antigen. No much larger clone is present one base from it, and per-base qualities are unavailable. These data come from a study of OX40 agonist ivuxolimab in advanced cancers. Notes on the research overall: The costimulatory receptor OX40 (CD134) was targeted by ivuxolimab, a fully human IgG2 agonistic monoclonal antibody. Intravenous ivuxolimab was administered to patients every 2 weeks at six dose levels: 0.01, 0.1, 0.3, 1.5, 3 and 10 mg/kg. Among the approximately 54 dose-escalation patients, some 20 had hepatocellular carcinoma, 15 melanoma, 9 renal cell carcinoma and 9 head and neck cancer. The dose-escalation cohort was around 83% male with a mean age of around 64 years, ranging from 23 to 79. Prior anti-PD-1, anti-PD-L1 or anti-CTLA-4 therapy was permitted, and about 40% of dose-escalation patients had received checkpoint inhibitors. Partial responses occurred in three dose-escalation patients: two with cutaneous melanoma and one with hepatocellular carcinoma. Peripheral TCRbeta sequencing aimed to test whether ivuxolimab altered TCR sequence diversity and caused clonal T-cell expansion. The paper reports the monotherapy dose-escalation portion (N of about 50 patients) of the phase I ivuxolimab trial. What the study reported, not specific to this receptor: Low levels of normalized T-cell clonal expansion were also seen in some patients who did not respond. On average, CD8+ T cells showed more expanded clones than CD4+ T cells after ivuxolimab. Partial responders in the 0.1-3.0 mg/kg groups had among the lowest normalized peripheral clonal expansion, especially among CD8+ T cells. The antigen specificity of the clonally expanded peripheral T cells was not determined. At doses of 0.1 to 3.0 mg/kg, clonal expansion of both CD4+ and CD8+ T cells in blood was seen between baseline and week 6.

CDR1 and CDR2 were assigned from the germline V gene as SGHRS and YFSETQ. From cysteine to phenylalanine, the CDR3 is 15 amino acids long. Only the CDR3 region is kept as DNA, spanning 45 bases read in frame from base 1. V is pared back by 0 bases and J by 0 bases, with 9 bases lying between the germline termini. Patients with a history of autoimmune disease or receiving systemic immunosuppression were excluded from the trial. In every dose cohort, peripheral blood was drawn for TCR sequencing at baseline, cycle 4 day 1, and cycle 7 day 1. Samples were obtained from an open-label, multicenter, first-in-human phase I dose-escalation trial of ivuxolimab. Adults with locally advanced or metastatic head and neck squamous cell, hepatocellular, melanoma or renal cell carcinoma were enrolled in the trial. Before TCR sequencing, CD4+ T cells and CD8+ T cells were sorted from peripheral blood as separate populations.

Genomic DNA was extracted from sorted cells for sequencing of the TCRbeta CDR3 region. The immunoSEQ Assay was used for sequencing of TCRbeta CDR3 regions. In its TCRdb copy, this immuneACCESS table keeps in-frame sequences only and misses some clones. Where compared with another copy, unresolved V genes explain less than half of these, and the others have no known cause. For this sample there are tens of thousands of clones; about 85% appear just once. The top ten clones comprise over 3% of the sample. The source material was CD4+ or CD8+ T cells sorted from blood, sampled in a trial of the OX40 agonist ivuxolimab. The receptor comes from an adult with an advanced solid tumor such as melanoma, head and neck, liver or kidney cancer. The chain employs TRBV5-1 and TRBJ1-1; the D gene lacks a confident call. The CDR3 region has the sequence CASSLEEFMNTEAFF. The DNA sequence follows: TGCGCCAGCAGCTTGGAGGAGTTCATGAACACTGAAGCTTTCTTT.